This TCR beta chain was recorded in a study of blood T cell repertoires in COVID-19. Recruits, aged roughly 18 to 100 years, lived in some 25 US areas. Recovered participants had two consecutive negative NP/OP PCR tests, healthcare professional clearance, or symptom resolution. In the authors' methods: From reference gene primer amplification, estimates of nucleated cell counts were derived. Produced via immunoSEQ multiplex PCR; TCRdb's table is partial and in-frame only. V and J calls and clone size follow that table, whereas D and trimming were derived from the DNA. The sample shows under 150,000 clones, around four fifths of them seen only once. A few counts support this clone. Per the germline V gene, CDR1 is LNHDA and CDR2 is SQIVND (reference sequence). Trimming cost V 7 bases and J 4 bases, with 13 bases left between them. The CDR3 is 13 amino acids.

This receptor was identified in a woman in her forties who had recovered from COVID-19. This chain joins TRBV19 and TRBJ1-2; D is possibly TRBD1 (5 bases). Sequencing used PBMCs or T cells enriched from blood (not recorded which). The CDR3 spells CASKRGTRYGYTF. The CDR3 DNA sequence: TGTGCCAGTAAGCGGGGGACCCGCTATGGCTACACCTTC.